Listed below are T cell receptor beta chains from one sample, sequenced in a study of low-dose radiotherapy and immunotherapy resistance in tumors. From the reads, TCRdb called clonotypes with MiXCR, one entry per CDR3 protein. The repertoire has around 69,000 distinct CDR3 sequences, less than 35% of them found once; the top ten carry around 10%. Source: PBMCs, taken before treatment. All receptors come from a female donor with ovarian cancer. Both conserved end residues are part of each CDR3. D genes are given only for firm matches. Some rows mark clone size as missing; the rest say once, few, many or name a class of expanded clone.

TRBJ2-1 TRBD2 TRBV7-9 . CASSLLGEGQNEQFF TGTGCCAGCAGCTTATTGGGGGAGGGCCAAAATGAGCAGTTCTTC
TRBJ2-7 . TRBV6-1 many CASRSASYEQYF TGTGCCAGCAGATCGGCGTCCTACGAGCAGTACTTC
TRBJ2-7 TRBD2 TRBV20-1 many CSASPSGGSYEQYF TGCAGTGCTAGCCCTAGCGGGGGTTCGTACGAGCAGTACTTC
TRBJ2-1 TRBD1 TRBV6-6 . CASSPLGTGVNNEQFF TGTGCCAGCAGCCCCTTAGGGACAGGGGTGAACAATGAGCAGTTCTTC
TRBJ2-1 TRBD2 TRBV28 . CASRGVRYREGSYNEQFF TGTGCCAGTAGGGGGGTTCGGTATCGGGAGGGCTCCTACAATGAGCAGTTCTTC
TRBJ2-5 TRBD1 TRBV29-1 . CSVDGVTGKKGQYF TGCAGCGTGGACGGGGTGACAGGGAAGAAGGGCCAGTACTTC
TRBJ1-5 . TRBV5-1 . CASSPGGLNQPQHF TGCGCCAGCAGTCCCGGGGGCCTCAATCAGCCCCAGCATTTT
TRBJ1-1 . TRBV5-1 many CASSLVPFLGAETEAFF TGCGCCAGCAGCTTGGTTCCTTTTTTGGGGGCTGAGACTGAAGCTTTCTTT
TRBJ1-1 TRBD1 TRBV18 many CASSVQGANTEAFF TGTGCCAGCTCAGTACAGGGGGCGAACACTGAAGCTTTCTTT
TRBJ2-1 TRBD1 TRBV3-1 few CASSQPGQGSSYNEQFF TGTGCCAGCAGCCAACCGGGACAGGGGAGCTCCTACAATGAGCAGTTCTTC
TRBJ2-3 . TRBV28 once CATHPSTDTQYF TGTGCCACCCACCCGAGCACAGATACGCAGTATTTT
TRBJ2-1 TRBD2 TRBV5-1 once CASSASGRRGSYNEQFF TGCGCCAGCAGCGCTAGCGGGAGGCGGGGGTCCTACAATGAGCAGTTCTTC
TRBJ1-4 . TRBV5-1 . CASSFNGGEEKLFF TGCGCCAGCAGCTTCAACGGGGGCGAAGAAAAACTGTTTTTT
TRBJ2-7 TRBD2 TRBV14 many CASSQDPGGSLPLYEQYF TGTGCCAGCAGCCAAGATCCGGGAGGGTCTCTCCCACTCTACGAGCAGTACTTC
TRBJ2-3 . TRBV25-1 many CASSEFRGTDTQYF TGTGCCAGCAGTGAATTTCGGGGGACAGATACGCAGTATTTT
TRBJ2-3 . TRBV5-4 once CASSPSARDGDTQYF TGTGCCAGCAGCCCCTCCGCGCGGGACGGGGATACGCAGTATTTT
TRBJ2-5 . TRBV28 . CASIGHHQETQYF TGTGCCAGCATTGGGCACCACCAAGAGACCCAGTACTTC
TRBJ2-1 TRBD1 TRBV10-3 . CAISESFGQGVYNEQFF TGTGCCATCAGTGAGTCTTTTGGCCAGGGGGTCTACAATGAGCAGTTCTTC
TRBJ2-3 . TRBV2 many CASRGVDTQYF TGTGCCAGCCGTGGGGTGGATACGCAGTATTTT
TRBJ1-6 . TRBV4-1 . CASSQDWTVYSYNSPLHF TGCGCCAGCAGCCAAGATTGGACAGTCTATTCCTATAATTCACCCCTCCACTTT
TRBJ2-3 TRBD2 TRBV6-2/TRBV6-3 . CASSTGGSGRFGDTQYF TGTGCCAGCAGTACGGGAGGTAGCGGGAGGTTTGGAGATACGCAGTATTTT
TRBJ2-7 . TRBV11-3 many CASSLEAEGYEQYF TGTGCCAGCAGCTTAGAAGCTGAGGGGTACGAGCAGTACTTC
TRBJ1-2 . TRBV7-8 many CASSFLSEAYGYTF TGTGCCAGCAGCTTTCTGTCCGAGGCCTATGGCTACACCTTC
TRBJ2-1 TRBD2 TRBV30 many CAWSLAGGSNEQFF TGTGCCTGGAGTTTAGCGGGAGGTTCCAATGAGCAGTTCTTC
TRBJ2-7 . TRBV5-1 . CASSSEPTRYEQYF TGCGCCAGCAGCTCTGAACCGACCCGCTACGAGCAGTACTTC
TRBJ2-7 . TRBV5-1 many CASSLEVLGSGNEQYF TGCGCCAGCAGCTTGGAAGTATTGGGATCGGGAAACGAGCAGTACTTC